This TCR beta chain was retrieved from a study of spatial heterogeneity in lung cancer. Study as a whole: Averaged across combinations, each unique TCR and UMI pairing appeared more than ten times in raw reads, which were uncorrected. Study observations and caveats: Counts that tracked tumor mutation counts were those of expanded intratumoral alpha and beta TCRs.

Turning to this clonotype: Its target is unknown. This beta chain is a stray sequence in a library constructed for alpha chains; its clone size is not meaningful.

Stated time point: sample taken at primary tumor resection. Via MiXCR, TCRdb re-called the 5' RACE reads, giving one row per CDR3 protein. The repertoire holds thousands of distinct CDR3 sequences, with 11% to 15% as singletons. V lost 5 bases, J lost 3 bases, and 7 bases stayed unmatched. The CDR3 is made up of 15 amino acids. Germline V gene sequence: CDR1 SEHNR, CDR2 FQNEAQ (reference sequence). The sample here was lung tumor tissue, taken at surgery. This chain joins TRBV7-9 and TRBJ2-3; 8 bases agree with TRBD2. This receptor was taken from a female donor with early-stage non-small cell lung cancer. CDR3 sequence: CASSPSGTRTDTQYF. CDR3 coding DNA: TGTGCCAGCAGCCCATCCGGGACTAGAACAGATACGCAGTATTTT.